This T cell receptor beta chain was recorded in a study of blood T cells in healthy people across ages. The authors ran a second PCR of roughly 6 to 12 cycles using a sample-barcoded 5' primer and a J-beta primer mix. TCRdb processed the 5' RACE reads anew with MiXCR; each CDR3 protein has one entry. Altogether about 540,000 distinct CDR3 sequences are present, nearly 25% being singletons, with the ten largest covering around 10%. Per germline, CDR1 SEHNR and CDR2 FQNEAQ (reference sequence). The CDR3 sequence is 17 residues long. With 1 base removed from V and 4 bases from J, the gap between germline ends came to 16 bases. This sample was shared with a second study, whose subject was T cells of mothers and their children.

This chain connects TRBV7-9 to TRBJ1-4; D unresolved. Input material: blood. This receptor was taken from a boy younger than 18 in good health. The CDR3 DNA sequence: TGTGCCAGCAGCTTAGAGTCGGAGGTCTCGAGTAATGAAAAACTGTTTTTT. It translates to CASSLESEVSSNEKLFF.